These 28 T cell receptor beta chains came from one sample sequenced in a study of blood T cell repertoires in COVID-19. This table comes from immunoSEQ multiplex PCR, and its TCRdb copy is limited to in-frame clones, with some not included. The sample includes about 180,000 clones, about 90% of them seen just once. The sample comprised PBMCs or T cells enriched from blood (not recorded which). These receptor sequences come from a young woman who had recovered from COVID-19.

The chain links TRBV19 to TRBJ2-1; 9 bases match TRBD2. Trimming at V came to 4 bases and at J to 3 bases, leaving 10 bases not matched to a gene. This CDR3 region has 17 residues. Germline loops: CDR1 LNHDA, CDR2 SQIVND (reference sequence). The CDR3 sequence is CASSTEGAGGYYNEQFF. The CDR3, as DNA: TGTGCCAGTAGTACAGAGGGGGCGGGAGGGTACTACAATGAGCAGTTCTTC.

This clone has only one observation. CDR3 residues: CASSPRDYGYTF. CDR3 nucleotide sequence: TGTGCCAGCAGCCCTCGGGACTATGGCTACACCTTC. The chain carries TRBV7-8 and TRBJ1-2, with D hard to call. CDR3 size: 12 residues. V lost 5 bases to trimming and J lost 3 bases, with 7 bases between them. Germline lookup yields CDR1 SGHVS and CDR2 FQNEAQ.

The V call is TRBV27, the J call TRBJ1-1; the match to TRBD1 covers 7 bases. CDR3 length equals 11 residues. The germline V gene encodes CDR1 MNHEY and CDR2 SMNVEV (reference sequence). Trimming at V came to 8 bases and at J to 8 bases, leaving 5 bases not matched to a gene. The CDR3 reads CASYATGEAFF. The CDR3 bases are TGTGCCAGCTATGCGACAGGGGAAGCTTTCTTT.

This sequence joins TRBV2 and TRBJ2-1, with 9 bases lining up with TRBD2. The CDR3 is 14 residues long. After removal of 3 bases from V and 8 bases from J, the junction contained 5 bases not matched to a gene. Looked up from germline, CDR1 is SNHLY and CDR2 is FYNNEI. The CDR3 loop reads CASSETSGRYEQFF. The CDR3 nucleotides are TGTGCCAGCAGTGAGACTAGCGGAAGGTATGAGCAGTTCTTC.

This clone was observed a few times. The chain employs TRBV13 and TRBJ1-3; D remains ambiguous. Germline V gives CDR1 PRHDT, CDR2 FYEKMQ (reference sequence). Trimming pared 1 base from V and 0 bases from J, leaving 7 bases between. The length of the CDR3 is 15 residues. CDR3: CASSLDGDSGNTIYF. The CDR3 DNA follows: TGTGCCAGCAGCTTAGACGGGGACTCTGGAAACACCATATATTTT.

The rearrangement uses TRBV7-2 and TRBJ1-2, with TRBD1 matching over 7 bases. The length of the CDR3 is 16 residues. The J segment lost 4 bases and the V segment lost 6 bases, leaving 14 bases of the junction unmatched. CDR1 and CDR2 from the germline V gene are SGHTA and FQGNSA. This CDR3 reads CASRHEGTATGYGYTF. CDR3 in DNA: TGTGCCAGCAGACACGAGGGGACAGCCACAGGCTATGGCTACACCTTC.

The V call is TRBV9, the J call TRBJ1-1, with 10 bases that match TRBD1. Germline loops: CDR1 SGDLS, CDR2 YYNGEE. This CDR3 has 15 amino acids. V shed 3 bases, J shed 4 bases, and the junction held 6 bases outside the gene matches. CDR3 amino acids: CASSAPGQGITEAFF. The CDR3 DNA is TGTGCCAGCAGCGCTCCGGGACAGGGGATCACTGAAGCTTTCTTT.

In its sample, this clone was seen a few times. V gene TRBV2 combines with J gene TRBJ2-7; possibly TRBD2 for D (5 bases). The CDR3 length is 14 residues. CDR1 and CDR2 (germline): SNHLY, FYNNEI. V dropped 8 bases and J dropped 0 bases, with 14 bases sitting between them. The CDR3 DNA is TGTGCCAGCTACGGGGAGACCAACTCCTACGAGCAGTACTTC. It is translated as CASYGETNSYEQYF.

The V and J genes are TRBV7-8 and TRBJ1-4; TRBD1 agrees at 9 bases. The CDR3 sequence is 15 residues long. Trimming took 5 bases from V and 7 from J; bases not matched to a gene: 8. The V gene's germline CDR1 is SGHVS and CDR2 FQNEAQ. The CDR3 DNA reads as TGTGCCAGCAGCCTCACGAGGACAGGGGTTGAAAAACTGTTTTTT. Residues: CASSLTRTGVEKLFF.

The chain uses TRBV4-1 and TRBJ1-6; maybe TRBD1 (6 bases). The CDR3 loop spans 16 amino acids. Deletions cut 0 bases from V and 9 bases from J, with 15 bases between. Germline CDR1 MGHRA, CDR2 YSYEKL. This chain's CDR3 is CASSQDHRTRGSPLHF. DNA for the CDR3: TGCGCCAGCAGCCAAGATCACCGAACCAGGGGTTCACCCCTCCACTTT.

The chain couples TRBV10-1 to TRBJ1-5; D is ambiguous. This CDR3 is built from 15 residues. With 3 bases removed from V and 5 bases from J, the gap between germline ends came to 14 bases. Per the germline V gene, CDR1 is WNHNN and CDR2 is SYGVQD (reference sequence). The CDR3 loop reads CASSDGSAGDQPQHF. The CDR3 region has the DNA TGCGCCAGCAGTGATGGGAGTGCCGGAGATCAGCCCCAGCATTTT.

A single count supports this clone. The rearrangement links TRBV4-1 to TRBJ2-5, with 9 positions matching TRBD2. The CDR3 sequence is 16 residues long. Germline assignment: CDR1 MGHRA and CDR2 YSYEKL. J was trimmed by 5 bases and V by 0 bases; bases with no gene match: 7. This CDR3 is CASSQEASGTWETQYF. Written as DNA, the CDR3 is TGCGCCAGCAGCCAAGAAGCTAGCGGGACCTGGGAGACCCAGTACTTC.

The chain recombines TRBV2 with TRBJ2-7, with 7 bases lining up with TRBD2. CDR1 and CDR2 from the germline V gene are SNHLY and FYNNEI. The CDR3 totals 14 residues. V shed 4 bases, J shed 2 bases, and the junction held 5 bases outside the gene matches. The CDR3 DNA is TGTGCCAGCAGTGGGGGGGGAGGGCCCTACGAGCAGTACTTC. It yields the protein CASSGGGGPYEQYF.

CDR3 coding DNA: TGTGCCAGCAGCGTAGACTCCCCCGAGCGGGGGTACCCGGGGAATGAGCAGTTCTTC. It encodes CASSVDSPERGYPGNEQFF. The genes are TRBV9 and TRBJ2-1, with TRBD2 matching over 8 bases. The V gene's germline CDR1 is SGDLS and CDR2 YYNGEE. The CDR3 has 19 residues. J lost 7 bases, V lost 0 bases, and 18 bases had no gene match.

The rearrangement uses TRBV6-1 and TRBJ2-5, with D possibly being TRBD1 (6 bases). The CDR3 extends over 15 amino acids. Trimming cost V 2 bases and J 1 base, with 11 bases left between them. Looked up from germline, CDR1 is MNHNS and CDR2 is SASEGT. The CDR3 nucleotides are TGTGCCAGCAGTGAATCGCAGGGGATCCAAGAGACCCAGTACTTC. This gives the protein CASSESQGIQETQYF.

The chain has TRBV6-1 and TRBJ1-1; possible D gene TRBD1, 5 bases. The CDR3 spans 13 residues. V was cut by 2 bases and J by 11 bases, with 15 bases left in between. Germline V gene lookup returns CDR1 MNHNS and CDR2 SASEGT. The CDR3: CASSEPPPGRAFF. As DNA, the CDR3 is TGTGCCAGCAGTGAACCACCTCCAGGGAGGGCTTTCTTT.

The chain combines TRBV12-3 or TRBV12-4 with TRBJ1-1; D is perhaps TRBD1 (5 bases). Trimming cost V 8 bases and J 3 bases, with 13 bases left between them. This CDR3 comprises 13 residues. Here the CDR3 reads CASVAGVYTEAFF. For the CDR3, the DNA is TGTGCCAGCGTCGCGGGGGTGTACACTGAAGCTTTCTTT.

The chain uses TRBV15 and TRBJ1-4, with 7 bases that match TRBD1. V lost 9 bases to trimming and J lost 5 bases; unmatched junction nucleotides: 9. The CDR3 contains 14 residues. Looked up from germline, CDR1 is LNHNV and CDR2 is YYDKDF (reference sequence). The CDR3, as DNA: TGTGCCACTGGGCGGGACAGTCAAAATGAAAAACTGTTTTTT. As protein: CATGRDSQNEKLFF.

The rearrangement links TRBV6-5 to TRBJ2-1, with 8 bases that match TRBD2. CDR1 is MNHEY, CDR2 SVGAGI, per germline. The CDR3 has 14 amino acids. Germline trimming cut 6 bases from V and 10 bases from J; bases unmatched to any gene: 11. The CDR3 DNA follows: TGTGCCAGCAGAGGCCATGGACTAGCCCGGGAGCAGTTCTTC. Translation gives CASRGHGLAREQFF.

J is TRBJ2-5 and V is TRBV5-1; TRBD2 matches at 8 bases. Per the germline V gene, CDR1 is SGHRS and CDR2 is YFSETQ. This CDR3 region has 16 residues. V was pared by 4 bases and J by 2 bases, with 10 bases of the junction left unmatched. DNA of the CDR3: TGCGCCAGCAGCGGGAGGCTAGCGGGTATACAAGAGACCCAGTACTTC. Protein product: CASSGRLAGIQETQYF.

V and J are TRBV28 and TRBJ2-1, with TRBD2 identical over 16 bases. V lost 6 bases, J lost 5 bases, and 7 bases stayed unmatched. This CDR3 is 17 amino acids long. Germline CDR1 MDHEN, CDR2 SYDVKM. This chain's CDR3 is CASSRGLAGGPNNEQFF. DNA for the CDR3: TGTGCCAGCAGCCGGGGACTAGCGGGAGGGCCCAACAATGAGCAGTTCTTC.

J is TRBJ1-1 and V is TRBV24-1, with a weak D call TRBD1 (5 bases). Germline V gene sequence: CDR1 KGHDR, CDR2 SFDVKD. The CDR3 sequence is 16 residues long. Deletions cut 4 bases from V and 7 bases from J, with 21 bases between. The CDR3 bases are TGTGCCACCAGTGACGGCCTGGGGCCCTTTGGCAGTGAAGCTTTCTTT. Protein sequence: CATSDGLGPFGSEAFF.

This chain connects TRBV27 to TRBJ2-3; no firm D call. Germline assignment: CDR1 MNHEY and CDR2 SMNVEV (reference sequence). Trimming took off 6 bases at V and 0 bases at J, with 7 bases between the two ends. This CDR3 is built from 13 residues. CDR3 region: CASRSASTDTQYF. The CDR3, as DNA: TGTGCCAGCAGGAGCGCTAGCACAGATACGCAGTATTTT.

The rearrangement joins TRBV27 to TRBJ1-5; 11 positions agree with TRBD1. Germline CDR1 reads MNHEY; CDR2 reads SMNVEV (reference sequence). The CDR3 spans 14 residues. After removal of 7 bases from V and 6 bases from J, the junction contained 5 bases not matched to a gene. This chain's CDR3 is CASKGTGGSQPQHF. CDR3 bases: TGTGCCAGCAAGGGGACAGGGGGGAGTCAGCCCCAGCATTTT.

The gene calls are TRBV7-8 and TRBJ1-3; D unclear. This CDR3 comprises 16 residues. The germline V gene has CDR1 SGHVS and CDR2 FQNEAQ. Trimming removed 1 base from V and 1 base from J, with 11 bases in between. The CDR3 sequence is CASSLGPGSSGNTIYF. In DNA, the CDR3 is TGTGCCAGCAGCTTAGGTCCGGGGTCGTCTGGAAACACCATATATTTT.

The V gene is TRBV4-1, the J gene TRBJ1-6; the D gene is possibly TRBD1 (5 bases). The V end lost 0 bases, the J end lost 0 bases, and 9 bases lay between the germline ends. In germline, CDR1 is MGHRA, CDR2 YSYEKL. CDR3 length: 17 residues. This CDR3 reads CASSQEGVSSYNSPLHF. CDR3 DNA: TGCGCCAGCAGCCAAGAAGGGGTGAGCTCCTATAATTCACCCCTCCACTTT.

The chain carries TRBV4-1 and TRBJ1-2; no clear D. The CDR3 is 16 amino acids. CDR1 is MGHRA and CDR2 is YSYEKL in the germline V gene. V lost 1 base and J 4 bases, leaving 16 bases between the germline ends. The CDR3 here is CASSQVMRIVPYGYTF. Written as DNA, the CDR3 is TGCGCCAGCAGCCAAGTCATGAGGATCGTGCCCTATGGCTACACCTTC.

This clone was recorded once. A much larger clonotype is one base distant, so this may be a read error. The chain uses TRBV6-2 or TRBV6-3 and TRBJ2-7; 9 positions match TRBD1. Looked up from germline, CDR1 is MNHEY and CDR2 is SVGEGT. The CDR3 has 14 amino acids. CDR3: CASSYGTGSYKQYF. In DNA, the CDR3 is TGTGCCAGCAGTTACGGGACAGGGTCCTACAAGCAGTACTTC.